This T cell receptor (beta chain) was observed in a study of neoadjuvant nivolumab and ipilimumab in lung cancer. General study results and limits: Blood richness before therapy tracked richness in tumors resected after neoadjuvant therapy. Pathologic regression was not significantly tied to TCR clonality.

A note on this clone: Its cognate antigen is unknown.

CDR1 is LNHNV and CDR2 is YYDKDF in the germline V gene (reference sequence). There are 11 residues in the CDR3. Trimming took 8 bases from V and 3 from J; bases not matched to a gene: 0. TCRdb's copy holds only in-frame clones and misses some; the assay was immunoSEQ multiplex PCR. Of tens of thousands of clones in the sample, 90% were seen once. The sample in question was peripheral blood, obtained after neoadjuvant nivolumab, alone or with ipilimumab, at or shortly before surgery. The origin of this receptor is an adult with non-small cell lung cancer. This chain links TRBV15 with TRBJ2-7; 8 bases are shared with TRBD1. The chain's CDR3 is CATGQGYEQYF. CDR3 DNA: TGTGCCACCGGACAGGGCTACGAGCAGTACTTC.